One and the same sample provided the 18 T cell receptor beta chains below, sequenced in a study of cytotoxic CD8 clonotypes in ibrutinib-treated CLL. Some clones are missing from TCRdb's copy, which holds only in-frame ones; the method was immunoSEQ multiplex PCR. The sample lists roughly 63,000 clones; 57% were seen once. The sequences come from PBMCs, collected after 12 months of ibrutinib treatment. The origin of the receptors is a human donor with chronic lymphocytic leukemia.

The chain employs TRBV9 and TRBJ2-1; TRBD2 matches at 9 bases. CDR1 and CDR2 (germline): SGDLS, YYNGEE. The CDR3 consists of 17 residues. V lost 4 bases to trimming and J lost 1 base; unmatched junction nucleotides: 9. CDR3 DNA: TGTGCCAGCAGCCCCCGACTTCTAGCGGGATCCTACAATGAGCAGTTCTTC. It codes for CASSPRLLAGSYNEQFF. Filled out from reference TRBV9 and TRBJ2-1, the complete variable domain reads DSGVTQTPKHLITATGQRVTLRCSPRSGDLSVYWYQQSLDQGLQFLIQYYNGEERAKGNILERFSAQQFPDLHSELNLSSLELGDSALYFCASSPRLLAGSYNEQFFGPGTRLTVL.

This sequence joins TRBV7-3 and TRBJ2-7; D might be TRBD2 (6 bases). Trimming took off 3 bases at V and 3 bases at J, with 9 bases between the two ends. Germline V lookup: CDR1 SGHTA, CDR2 FQGTGA. The CDR3 loop spans 13 amino acids. CDR3 sequence: CASSLSSGYEQYF. DNA of the CDR3: TGTGCCAGCAGCTTGAGTAGCGGCTACGAGCAGTACTTC.

This chain uses TRBV5-6 with TRBJ2-7, with D possibly matching TRBD2 (6 bases). Germline loops: CDR1 SGHDT, CDR2 YYEEEE. The CDR3 loop spans 16 amino acids. The CDR3 DNA follows: TGTGCCAGCAGCTTGTTAAAACTCCGGGACTCCCACGAGCAGTACGTC. This encodes CASSLLKLRDSHEQYV.

The chain recombines TRBV6-5 with TRBJ2-1; 7 bases line up with TRBD1. The CDR3 sequence is 15 residues long. Losses at the gene ends were 5 bases for V and 0 bases for J; bases not matched to a gene: 4. Per germline, CDR1 MNHEY and CDR2 SVGAGI. The CDR3 region has the DNA TGTGCCAGCAGTGCGTACAGGGGCTCCTACAATGAGCAGTTCTTC. Translating it yields CASSAYRGSYNEQFF.

This clone came up a few times. This chain links TRBV19 with TRBJ2-2; TRBD2 matches 7 bases. V trimming: 6 bases; J trimming: 3 bases; junction bases outside the gene matches: 1. Germline assignment: CDR1 LNHDA and CDR2 SQIVND (reference sequence). The CDR3 has 13 amino acids. The CDR3 loop is CASRREYTGELFF. The CDR3 DNA reads TGTGCCAGTAGGCGGGAGTACACCGGGGAGCTGTTTTTT.

This sequence joins TRBV9 and TRBJ2-5, with D tentatively TRBD1 (6 bases). Trimming shortened V by 4 bases and J by 5 bases, and 18 bases separated the two germline ends. Germline V gene sequence: CDR1 SGDLS, CDR2 YYNGEE. This CDR3 region has 15 residues. DNA for the CDR3: TGTGCCAGCAGCCCCCAGACAGGCCCGGAGGAGACCCAGTACTTC. It specifies CASSPQTGPEETQYF.

The V gene is TRBV25-1, the J gene TRBJ1-2; tentatively, D is TRBD1 (5 bases). V lost 3 bases and J 4 bases, leaving 18 bases between the germline ends. The CDR3 contains 16 residues. Germline CDR1 reads MGHDK; CDR2 reads SYGVNS. CDR3 coding DNA: TGTGCCAGCAGTGATGCGGGACGGACTCCCCTCTATGGCTACACCTTC. Translation: CASSDAGRTPLYGYTF.

This chain links TRBV9 with TRBJ2-2, with 14 bases identical to TRBD2. Germline CDR1 is SGDLS and CDR2 is YYNGEE. The CDR3 totals 21 residues. The junction had 14 bases not matched to a gene; V was cut back by 3 bases and J by 1 base. The CDR3 is CASSALGRLAGGPWNTGELFF. As DNA, the CDR3 is TGTGCCAGCAGCGCTTTAGGTAGACTAGCGGGAGGGCCTTGGAACACCGGGGAGCTGTTTTTT.

The rearrangement links TRBV30 to TRBJ2-1; D not resolved. V was cut by 2 bases and J by 7 bases, with 9 bases left in between. The CDR3 totals 12 residues. CDR1 is GTSNPN and CDR2 is SVGIG in the germline V gene (reference sequence). The CDR3 spells CAWSITGNEQFF. CDR3 nucleotides: TGTGCCTGGAGTATAACTGGAAATGAGCAGTTCTTC. Using reference TRBV30 and TRBJ2-1 for the parts outside the CDR3, the full variable domain is SQTIHQWPATLVQPVGSPLSLECTVEGTSNPNLYWYRQAAGRGLQLLFYSVGIGQISSEVPQNLSASRPQDRQFILSSKKLLLSDSGFYLCAWSITGNEQFFGPGTRLTVL.

The chain carries TRBV5-1 and TRBJ2-1; the match to TRBD1 covers 7 bases. The trim removed 5 bases at V and 6 bases at J, leaving 11 bases unmatched. CDR3 size: 15 residues. CDR1 and CDR2 from the germline V gene are SGHRS and YFSETQ. Here the CDR3 DNA reads TGCGCCAGCAGGACAGGGCCCACTGGGGGCAATGAGCAGTTCTTC. Its translation: CASRTGPTGGNEQFF.

This clone was detected once. The chain has TRBV6-5 and TRBJ2-1; 10 bases fit TRBD2. This CDR3 has 14 residues. The germline V gene encodes CDR1 MNHEY and CDR2 SVGAGI. Trimming took 8 bases from V and 7 from J; bases not matched to a gene: 8. The DNA of the CDR3 is TGTGCCAGCCATACTAGCGGGATAGTAAATGAGCAGTTCTTC. Translation: CASHTSGIVNEQFF.

The genes are TRBV5-1 and TRBJ2-7, with unresolved D. Germline-derived CDR1 and CDR2 are SGHRS and YFSETQ. Trimming pared 4 bases from V and 2 bases from J, leaving 10 bases between. The CDR3 runs 13 residues. The DNA of the CDR3 is TGCGCCAGCAGCCCCGCCGTCCCCTACGAGCAGTACTTC. It translates to CASSPAVPYEQYF. Full variable domain (rest looked up from reference TRBV5-1 and TRBJ2-7): KAGVTQTPRYLIKTRGQQVTLSCSPISGHRSVSWYQQTPGQGLQFLFEYFSETQRNKGNFPGRFSGRQFSNSRSEMNVSTLELGDSALYLCASSPAVPYEQYFGPGTRLTVT.

The V call is TRBV5-1, the J call TRBJ2-1; TRBD2 aligns across 14 bases. V dropped 10 bases and J dropped 5; count of bases not matched to a gene: 11. The CDR3 covers 16 residues. CDR1 SGHRS and CDR2 YFSETQ come from the germline V gene. CDR3 sequence reads: CAQQCGTSGGNNEQFF. CDR3 nucleotide sequence: TGCGCCCAGCAATGCGGGACTAGCGGGGGAAACAATGAGCAGTTCTTC.

The rearrangement joins TRBV21-1 to TRBJ2-6; TRBD1 is taken as the D call from the table, unchecked against the DNA. TRBV21-1 is flagged as a pseudogene. The CDR3 totals 17 residues. The CDR3 DNA sequence: TGTGCCAGCAGCAAAGGCCAGGGCAGCTCTGGGGCCAACGTCCTGACTTTC. Encoded protein: CASSKGQGSSGANVLTF.

V and J are TRBV6-5 and TRBJ2-1; 9 positions agree with TRBD1. This CDR3 contains 12 residues. V lost 6 bases, J lost 10 bases, and 4 bases stayed unmatched. The germline V gene encodes CDR1 MNHEY and CDR2 SVGAGI. CDR3 protein: CASRSTGGEQFF. The DNA of the CDR3 is TGTGCCAGCAGGTCCACAGGGGGCGAGCAGTTCTTC.

This clone was detected ten times or more. The chain joins TRBV28 to TRBJ2-7; tentatively, D is TRBD1 (6 bases). This CDR3 contains 15 residues. Trimming cost V 4 bases and J 5 bases, with 18 bases left between them. CDR1 is MDHEN, CDR2 SYDVKM, per germline. This CDR3 is CASSSTRTRGDEQYF. The CDR3 DNA reads as TGTGCCAGCAGTTCCACCCGGACCAGGGGAGACGAGCAGTACTTC.

Only a few counts were recorded for this clone. The chain has TRBV5-1 and TRBJ1-1; TRBD1 agrees at 8 bases. Germline V lookup: CDR1 SGHRS, CDR2 YFSETQ. This CDR3 spans 16 amino acids. The V and J ends lost 4 bases and 1 base, in that order; junction bases with no gene match: 9. DNA for the CDR3: TGCGCCAGCAGCGTTCAGGGGGCGGTGGGGAACACTGAAGCTTTCTTT. Translated: CASSVQGAVGNTEAFF.

This clone was detected many times. The CDR3 nucleotides are TGTGCCAGCAGCGTAGGAGTGCCCCCGGTGGGTAATGAGCAGTTCTTC. Amino acid sequence: CASSVGVPPVGNEQFF. The chain recombines TRBV9 with TRBJ2-1; unclear D gene. The germline V gene has CDR1 SGDLS and CDR2 YYNGEE. The CDR3 length is 16 residues. V was pared by 0 bases and J by 7 bases, with 17 bases between.